This is a list of T cell receptor beta chains from one sample in a study of cytomegalovirus exposure and HLA in healthy donors. Here immunoSEQ multiplex PCR was the method, and the copy in TCRdb shows in-frame clones only, minus some. The table records 150,000 or so clones, approximately 84% of them present only once. Sequenced material: PBMCs. The receptors originated from a young man in good health and CMV-seropositive. The CDR3 runs from the conserved cysteine through the conserved F or W. A D gene is named only where the DNA matches it firmly. Size is stated for part of the rows, as once, few or many counts, or as a class when the clone is expanded.

v_call	d_call	j_call	clone_size	cdr3_nt	cdr3_aa
TRBV30	-	TRBJ1-1	-	TGTGCCTGGAGTAGAGGAGCGGACACTGAAGCTTTCTTT	CAWSRGADTEAFF
TRBV7-3	TRBD1	TRBJ2-2	-	TGTGCCAGCAGCTTTACAGGGGGCACCGGGGAGCTGTTTTTT	CASSFTGGTGELFF
TRBV5-5	-	TRBJ1-1	-	TGTGCCAGCAGCCTCGGGTCAGTGAACACTGAAGCTTTCTTT	CASSLGSVNTEAFF
TRBV19	TRBD1	TRBJ2-3	-	TGTGCCAGTAGTATCCGGGACAGGGGAGGGGATACGCAGTATTTT	CASSIRDRGGDTQYF
TRBV29-1	TRBD1	TRBJ1-2	once	TGCAGCGTTCTATCTTCGGACAGGGATAACTATGGCTACACCTTC	CSVLSSDRDNYGYTF
TRBV4-3	TRBD1	TRBJ1-1	-	TGCGCCAGCAGCCTGGGACAGGGCGGGTTTGAAGCTTTCTTT	CASSLGQGGFEAFF
TRBV29-1	-	TRBJ1-2	-	TGCAGCGTTGAAGAACCCCCAGGGCCCAATGGCTACACCTTC	CSVEEPPGPNGYTF
TRBV4-1	TRBD1	TRBJ1-2	-	TGCGCCAGCAGCCAGACCCCCGGGACAGGGAACTATGGCTACACCTTC	CASSQTPGTGNYGYTF
TRBV18	TRBD2	TRBJ2-3	-	TGTGCCAGCTCACCGTCCTATGCGGGGGGGCAAGATACGCAGTATTTT	CASSPSYAGGQDTQYF
TRBV19	TRBD2	TRBJ2-2	-	TGTGCCAGTAGTATTCTTAAACTAGCGGGGAGGAACACCGGGGAGCTGTTTTTT	CASSILKLAGRNTGELFF
TRBV4-3	TRBD2	TRBJ2-1	few	TGCGCCAGCAGCCAAGAAGACCTAGCGGGGGGCTACAATGAGCAGTTCTTC	CASSQEDLAGGYNEQFF